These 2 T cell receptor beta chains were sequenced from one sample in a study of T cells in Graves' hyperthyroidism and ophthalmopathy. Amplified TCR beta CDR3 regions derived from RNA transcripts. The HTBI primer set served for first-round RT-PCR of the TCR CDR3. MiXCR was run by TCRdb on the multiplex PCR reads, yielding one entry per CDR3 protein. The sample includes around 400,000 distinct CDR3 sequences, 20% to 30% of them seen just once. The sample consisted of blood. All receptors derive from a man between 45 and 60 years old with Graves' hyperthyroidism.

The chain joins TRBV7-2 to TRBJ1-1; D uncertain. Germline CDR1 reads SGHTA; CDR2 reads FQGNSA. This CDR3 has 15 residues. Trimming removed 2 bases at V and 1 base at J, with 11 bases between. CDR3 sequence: CASSLRLPPNTEAFF. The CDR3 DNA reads TGTGCCAGCAGCTTAAGACTGCCCCCGAACACTGAAGCTTTCTTT.

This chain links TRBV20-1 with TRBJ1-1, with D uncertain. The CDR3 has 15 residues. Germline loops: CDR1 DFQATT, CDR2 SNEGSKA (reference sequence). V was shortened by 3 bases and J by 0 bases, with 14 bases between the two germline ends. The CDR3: CSASRVNSMNTEAFF. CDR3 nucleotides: TGCAGTGCTAGTCGGGTAAACAGTATGAACACTGAAGCTTTCTTT.